The 3 T cell receptor beta chains reported below all come from one sample, sequenced in a study of shared clonotypes between healthy human individuals. TCRdb's copy holds only in-frame clones and misses some; the assay was immunoSEQ multiplex PCR. The sample consists of roughly 2.4 million clones, approximately 94% of them appearing once. Source material: naive CD4+ T cells sorted from blood. The subset is: CD45RA+ positively selected. The receptors stem from a man aged 18 to 35 in good health.

The chain employs TRBV11-2 and TRBJ1-1; D may be TRBD1 (5 bases). This CDR3 is built from 12 residues. V dropped 0 bases and J dropped 10 bases, with 9 bases sitting between them. Germline V gives CDR1 SGHAT, CDR2 FQNNGV. The CDR3 reads CASSLEWGGAFF. As DNA, the CDR3 is TGTGCCAGCAGCTTAGAGTGGGGGGGAGCTTTCTTT.

This rearrangement joins TRBV2 to TRBJ1-1; weak D call: TRBD1 (6 bases). Per germline, CDR1 SNHLY and CDR2 FYNNEI. V lost 4 bases to trimming and J lost 2 bases, with 17 bases between them. The CDR3 sequence is 16 residues long. The CDR3 protein is CASSAGLGGANTEAFF. CDR3 in DNA: TGTGCCAGCAGTGCTGGACTTGGGGGGGCTAACACTGAAGCTTTCTTT.

The chain links TRBV5-1 to TRBJ2-5, with 7 bases lining up with TRBD2. The germline gives CDR1 SGHRS, CDR2 YFSETQ. The CDR3 has 18 amino acids. After removal of 8 bases from V and 5 bases from J, the junction contained 24 bases not matched to a gene. The CDR3 coding sequence is TGCGCCAGTCAGCTTGGGAGGGTTTTGCGGGAGCACGTGGAGACCCAGTACTTC. Translated, it gives CASQLGRVLREHVETQYF.